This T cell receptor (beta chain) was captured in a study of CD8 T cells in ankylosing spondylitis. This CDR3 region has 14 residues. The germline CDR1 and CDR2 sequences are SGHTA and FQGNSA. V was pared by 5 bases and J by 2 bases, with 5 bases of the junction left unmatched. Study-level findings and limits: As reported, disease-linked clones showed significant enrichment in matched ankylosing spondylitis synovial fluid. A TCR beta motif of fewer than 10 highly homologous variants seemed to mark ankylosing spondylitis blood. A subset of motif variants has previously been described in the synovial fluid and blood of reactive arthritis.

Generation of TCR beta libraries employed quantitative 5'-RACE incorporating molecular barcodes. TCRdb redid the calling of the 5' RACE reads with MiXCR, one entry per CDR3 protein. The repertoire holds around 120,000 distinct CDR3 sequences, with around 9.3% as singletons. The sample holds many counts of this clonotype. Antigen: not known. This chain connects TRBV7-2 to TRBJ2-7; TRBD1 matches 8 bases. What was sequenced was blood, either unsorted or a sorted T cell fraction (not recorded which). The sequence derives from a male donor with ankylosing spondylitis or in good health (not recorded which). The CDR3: CASSEWTGPYEQYF. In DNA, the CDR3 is TGTGCCAGCAGCGAATGGACAGGGCCCTACGAGCAGTACTTC. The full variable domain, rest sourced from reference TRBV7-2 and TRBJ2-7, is GAGVSQSPSNKVTEKGKDVELRCDPISGHTALYWYRQSLGQGLEFLIYFQGNSAPDKSGLPSDRFSAERTGGSVSTLTIQRTQQEDSAVYLCASSEWTGPYEQYFGPGTRLTVT.